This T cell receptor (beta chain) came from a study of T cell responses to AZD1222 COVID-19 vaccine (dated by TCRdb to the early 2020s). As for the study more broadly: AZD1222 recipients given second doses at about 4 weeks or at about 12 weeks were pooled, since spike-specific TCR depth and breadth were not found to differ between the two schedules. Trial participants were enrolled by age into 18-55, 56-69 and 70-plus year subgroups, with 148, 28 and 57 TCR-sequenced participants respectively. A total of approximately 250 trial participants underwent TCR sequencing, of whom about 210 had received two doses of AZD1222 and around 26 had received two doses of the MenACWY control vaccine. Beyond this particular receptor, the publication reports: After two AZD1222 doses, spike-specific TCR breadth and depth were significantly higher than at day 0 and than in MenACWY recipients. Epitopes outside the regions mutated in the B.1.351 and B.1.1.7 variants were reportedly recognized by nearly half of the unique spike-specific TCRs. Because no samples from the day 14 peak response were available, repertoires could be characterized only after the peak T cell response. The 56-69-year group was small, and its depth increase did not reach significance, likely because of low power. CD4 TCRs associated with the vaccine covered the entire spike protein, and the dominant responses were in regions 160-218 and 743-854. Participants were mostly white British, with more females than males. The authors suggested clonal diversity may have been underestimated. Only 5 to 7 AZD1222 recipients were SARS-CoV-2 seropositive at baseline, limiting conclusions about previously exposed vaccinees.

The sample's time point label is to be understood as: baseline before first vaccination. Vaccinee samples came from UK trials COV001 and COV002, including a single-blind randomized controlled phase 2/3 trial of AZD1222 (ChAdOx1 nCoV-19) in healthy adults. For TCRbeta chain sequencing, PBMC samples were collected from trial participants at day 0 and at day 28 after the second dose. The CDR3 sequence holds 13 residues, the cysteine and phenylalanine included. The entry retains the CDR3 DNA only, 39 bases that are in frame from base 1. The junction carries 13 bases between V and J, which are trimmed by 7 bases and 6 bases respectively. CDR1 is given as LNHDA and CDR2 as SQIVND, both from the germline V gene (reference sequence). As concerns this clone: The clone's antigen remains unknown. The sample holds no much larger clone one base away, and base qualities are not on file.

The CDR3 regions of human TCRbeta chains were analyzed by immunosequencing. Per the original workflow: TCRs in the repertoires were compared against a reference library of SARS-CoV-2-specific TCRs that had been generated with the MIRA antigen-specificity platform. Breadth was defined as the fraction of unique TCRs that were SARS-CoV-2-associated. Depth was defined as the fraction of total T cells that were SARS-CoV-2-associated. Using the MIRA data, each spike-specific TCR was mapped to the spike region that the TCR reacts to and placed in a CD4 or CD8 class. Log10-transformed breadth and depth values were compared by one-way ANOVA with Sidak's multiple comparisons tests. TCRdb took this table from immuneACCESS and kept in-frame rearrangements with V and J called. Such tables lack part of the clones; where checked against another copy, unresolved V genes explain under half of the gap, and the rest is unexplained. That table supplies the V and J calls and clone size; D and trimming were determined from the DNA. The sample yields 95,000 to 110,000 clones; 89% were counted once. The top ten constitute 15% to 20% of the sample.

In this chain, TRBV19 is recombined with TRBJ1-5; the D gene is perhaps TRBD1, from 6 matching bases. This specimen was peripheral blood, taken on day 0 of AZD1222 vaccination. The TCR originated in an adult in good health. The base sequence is TGTGCCAGTACGTTAGGGGGACGTCAGCCCCAGCATTTT. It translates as CASTLGGRQPQHF.